The entry below gives a single T cell receptor beta chain sequence along with its context. Its antigen is unidentified. This record comes from a study of cytomegalovirus exposure and HLA in healthy donors. Researchers ran the PCR with 60 Vbeta and 13 Jbeta primers. The table came from immunoSEQ multiplex PCR; TCRdb's copy has only in-frame clones and leaves some out. Among 150,000 to 200,000 clones listed, roughly 82% were seen once. Study results and caveats: TCR beta sequences reportedly predicted most subjects' HLA-A and HLA-B alleles accurately. Among TCR beta chains, those listed as cytomegalovirus-associated numbered some 170.

The material sequenced was PBMCs. The sequence came from a woman under 40 in good health and CMV-seronegative.

This CDR3 reads CASSSTGGNTEAFF. As DNA, the CDR3 is TGTGCCAGCAGCTCGACAGGGGGGAACACTGAAGCTTTCTTT. The chain uses TRBV5-4 and TRBJ1-1; 9 bases map to TRBD1. From germline, CDR1 is SGHNT and CDR2 YYREEE (reference sequence). With 3 bases clipped from V and 1 base from J, the junction kept 1 base outside the gene matches. The length of the CDR3 is 14 residues.